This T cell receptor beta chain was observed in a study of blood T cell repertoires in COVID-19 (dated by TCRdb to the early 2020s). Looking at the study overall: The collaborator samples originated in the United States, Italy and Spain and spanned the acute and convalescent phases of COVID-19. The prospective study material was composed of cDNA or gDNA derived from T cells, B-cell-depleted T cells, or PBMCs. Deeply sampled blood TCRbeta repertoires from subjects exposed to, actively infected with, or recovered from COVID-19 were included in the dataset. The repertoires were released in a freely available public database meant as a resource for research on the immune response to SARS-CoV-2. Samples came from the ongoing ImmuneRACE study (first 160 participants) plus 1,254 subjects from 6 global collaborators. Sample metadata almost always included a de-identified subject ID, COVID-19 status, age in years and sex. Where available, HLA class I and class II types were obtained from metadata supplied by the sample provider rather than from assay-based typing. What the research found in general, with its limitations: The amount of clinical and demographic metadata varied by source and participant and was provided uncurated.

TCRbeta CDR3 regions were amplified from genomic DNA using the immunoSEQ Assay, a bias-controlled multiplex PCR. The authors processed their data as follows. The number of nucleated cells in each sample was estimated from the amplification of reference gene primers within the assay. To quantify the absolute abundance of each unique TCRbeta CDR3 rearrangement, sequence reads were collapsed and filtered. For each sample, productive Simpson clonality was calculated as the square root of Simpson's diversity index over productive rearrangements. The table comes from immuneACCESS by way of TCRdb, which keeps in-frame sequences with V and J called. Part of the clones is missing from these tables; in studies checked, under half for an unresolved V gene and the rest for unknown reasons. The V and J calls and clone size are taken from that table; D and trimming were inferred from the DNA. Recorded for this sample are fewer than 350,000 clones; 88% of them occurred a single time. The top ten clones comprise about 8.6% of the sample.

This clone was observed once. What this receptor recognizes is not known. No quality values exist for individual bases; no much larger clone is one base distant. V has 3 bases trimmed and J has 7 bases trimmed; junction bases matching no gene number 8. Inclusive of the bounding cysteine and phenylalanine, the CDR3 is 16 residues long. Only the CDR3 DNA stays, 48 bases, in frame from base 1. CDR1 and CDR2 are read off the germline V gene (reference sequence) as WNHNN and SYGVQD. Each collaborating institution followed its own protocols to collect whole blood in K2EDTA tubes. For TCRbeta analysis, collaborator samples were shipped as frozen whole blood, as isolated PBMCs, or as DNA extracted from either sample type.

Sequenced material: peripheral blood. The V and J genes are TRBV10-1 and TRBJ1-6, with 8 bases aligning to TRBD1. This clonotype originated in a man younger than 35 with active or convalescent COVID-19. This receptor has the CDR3 CASSEQTGVGNSPLHF. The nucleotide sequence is TGCGCCAGCAGTGAACAGACAGGGGTTGGAAATTCACCCCTCCACTTT.